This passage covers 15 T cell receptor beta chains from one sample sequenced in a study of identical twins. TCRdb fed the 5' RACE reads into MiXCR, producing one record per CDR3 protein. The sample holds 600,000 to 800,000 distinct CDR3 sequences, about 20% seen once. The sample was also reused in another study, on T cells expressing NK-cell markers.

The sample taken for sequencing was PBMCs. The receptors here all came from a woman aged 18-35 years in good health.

CDR3 sequence (DNA): TGTGCCAGCAGGCCTAGCGTCGACAGATACGAGCAGTACTTC. This gives the protein CASRPSVDRYEQYF. The chain uses TRBV6-1 and TRBJ2-7, with D tentatively TRBD2 (6 bases). The ends were cut back, 6 bases at V and 4 bases at J, with 16 bases in the middle. The germline V gene encodes CDR1 MNHNS and CDR2 SASEGT. The CDR3 spans 14 residues.

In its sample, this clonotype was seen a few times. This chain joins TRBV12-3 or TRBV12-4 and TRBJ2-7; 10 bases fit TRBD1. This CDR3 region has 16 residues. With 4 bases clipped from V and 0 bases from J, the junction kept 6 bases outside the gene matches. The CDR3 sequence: CASSSYRDRGSYEQYF. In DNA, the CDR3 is TGTGCCAGCAGTTCGTACCGGGACAGGGGCTCCTACGAGCAGTACTTC.

CDR3 sequence reads: CAWSVVGTTEAFF. In DNA form, the CDR3 reads TGTGCCTGGAGTGTAGTAGGAACCACTGAAGCTTTCTTT. The chain uses TRBV30 and TRBJ1-1; D is undetermined. Germline V gene lookup returns CDR1 GTSNPN and CDR2 SVGIG (reference sequence). CDR3 length: 13 amino acids. V lost 0 bases to trimming and J lost 4 bases, with 9 bases between them.

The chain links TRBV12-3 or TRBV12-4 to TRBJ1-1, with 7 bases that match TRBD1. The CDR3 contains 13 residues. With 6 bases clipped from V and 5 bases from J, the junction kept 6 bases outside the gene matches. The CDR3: CASRQTQGTEAFF. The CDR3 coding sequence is TGTGCCAGCAGGCAAACACAGGGGACTGAAGCTTTCTTT.

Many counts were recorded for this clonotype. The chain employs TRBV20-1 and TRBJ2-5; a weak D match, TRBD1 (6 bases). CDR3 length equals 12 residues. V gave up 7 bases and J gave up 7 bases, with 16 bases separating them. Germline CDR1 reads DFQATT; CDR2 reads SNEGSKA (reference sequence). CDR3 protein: CSVESPGVTQYF. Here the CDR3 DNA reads TGCAGTGTCGAGAGCCCAGGGGTGACCCAGTACTTC.

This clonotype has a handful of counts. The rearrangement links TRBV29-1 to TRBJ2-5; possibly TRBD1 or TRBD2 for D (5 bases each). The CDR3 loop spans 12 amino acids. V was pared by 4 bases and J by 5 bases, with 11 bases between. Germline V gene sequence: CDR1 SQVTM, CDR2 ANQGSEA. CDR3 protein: CSVAGQIETQYF. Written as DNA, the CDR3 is TGCAGCGTTGCGGGGCAAATCGAGACCCAGTACTTC.

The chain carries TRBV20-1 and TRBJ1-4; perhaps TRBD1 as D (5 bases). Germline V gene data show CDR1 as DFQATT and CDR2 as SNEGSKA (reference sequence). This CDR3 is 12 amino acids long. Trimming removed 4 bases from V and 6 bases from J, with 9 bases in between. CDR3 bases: TGCAGTGCTATTGGGGACTATGAAAAACTGTTTTTT. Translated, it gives CSAIGDYEKLFF.

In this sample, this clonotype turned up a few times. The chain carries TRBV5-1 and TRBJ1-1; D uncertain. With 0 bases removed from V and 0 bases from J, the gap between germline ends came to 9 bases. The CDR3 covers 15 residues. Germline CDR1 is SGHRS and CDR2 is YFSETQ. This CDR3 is CASSLGRSMNTEAFF. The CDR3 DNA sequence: TGCGCCAGCAGCTTGGGTCGGTCCATGAACACTGAAGCTTTCTTT.

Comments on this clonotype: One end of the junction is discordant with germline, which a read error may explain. Here the CDR3 DNA reads TGCGCCAGCAGTCAGTCAGGAGCGGGAGGTCAAGCGCAGTACTTC. This sequence encodes CASSQSGAGGQAQYF. The genes are TRBV10-2 and TRBJ2-7; TRBD2 aligns across 9 bases. CDR3 size: 15 residues. The germline gives CDR1 WSHSY, CDR2 SAAADI.

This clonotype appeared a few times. The CDR3 loop is CSARGPVNEQFF. The CDR3 nucleotides are TGCAGTGCTAGAGGCCCGGTCAATGAGCAGTTCTTC. The chain carries TRBV20-1 and TRBJ2-1; D unresolved. Trimming took off 1 base at V and 6 bases at J, with 7 bases between the two ends. Per the germline V gene, CDR1 is DFQATT and CDR2 is SNEGSKA (reference sequence). The length of the CDR3 is 12 residues.

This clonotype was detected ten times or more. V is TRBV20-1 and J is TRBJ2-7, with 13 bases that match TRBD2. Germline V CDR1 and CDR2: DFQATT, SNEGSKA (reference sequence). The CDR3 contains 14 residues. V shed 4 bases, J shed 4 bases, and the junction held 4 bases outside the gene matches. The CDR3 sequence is CSAIGTSGDYEQYF. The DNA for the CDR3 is TGCAGTGCTATAGGGACTAGCGGGGATTACGAGCAGTACTTC.

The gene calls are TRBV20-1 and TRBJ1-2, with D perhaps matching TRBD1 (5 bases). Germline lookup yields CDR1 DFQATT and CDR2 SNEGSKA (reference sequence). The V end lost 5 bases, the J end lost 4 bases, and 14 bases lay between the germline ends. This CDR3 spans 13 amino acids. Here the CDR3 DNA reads TGCAGTGCTTTGCCCGGGACTTCCTATGGCTACACCTTC. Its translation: CSALPGTSYGYTF.

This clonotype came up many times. The CDR3 sequence is CATSDSNTDTQYF. CDR3 bases: TGTGCCACCAGTGATTCCAACACAGATACGCAGTATTTT. The chain carries TRBV24-1 and TRBJ2-3; D is uncertain. CDR3 size: 13 residues. The germline V gene encodes CDR1 KGHDR and CDR2 SFDVKD. The ends were cut back, 2 bases at V and 2 bases at J, with 4 bases in the middle.

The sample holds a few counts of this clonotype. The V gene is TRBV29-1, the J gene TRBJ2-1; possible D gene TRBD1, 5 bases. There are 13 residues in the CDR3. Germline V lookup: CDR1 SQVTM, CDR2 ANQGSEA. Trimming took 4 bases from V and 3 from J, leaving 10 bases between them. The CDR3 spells CSVAPGNYNEQFF. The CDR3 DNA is TGCAGCGTTGCCCCAGGGAACTACAATGAGCAGTTCTTC.

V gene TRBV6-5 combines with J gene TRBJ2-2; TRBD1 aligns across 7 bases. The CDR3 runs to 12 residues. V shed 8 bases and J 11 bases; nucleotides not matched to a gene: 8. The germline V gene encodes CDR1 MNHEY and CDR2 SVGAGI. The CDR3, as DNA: TGTGCCAGCGGGCAGGGGGAAGTTGAGCTGTTTTTT. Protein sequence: CASGQGEVELFF.